The rows below give T cell receptor beta chains drawn from one sample of a study of beta chain features in type 1 diabetes. This table comes from immunoSEQ multiplex PCR, and its TCRdb copy is limited to in-frame clones, with some not included. The data hold about 700,000 clones, with roughly 13% observed a single time. The sample comprised naive CD4+ T cells from blood. These receptors were taken from a man younger than 35 with type 1 diabetes. Each CDR3 is given with its conserved first and last residue. Fields, in order: D gene, J gene, V gene, clone size, CDR3 protein, CDR3 DNA. D genes are given only for firm matches. Rows may omit the clone size; those that give it use once, few, many or a size class.

.,TRBJ2-7,TRBV14,few,CASSRDRSGPYEQYF,TGTGCCAGCAGCCGCGACAGGTCGGGGCCCTACGAGCAGTACTTC
TRBD1,TRBJ1-2,TRBV29-1,few,CSATGTGGGYGYTF,TGCAGCGCTACCGGGACAGGGGGCGGGTATGGCTACACCTTC
TRBD1,TRBJ1-2,TRBV18,.,CASSPTGGEQRYGYTF,TGTGCCAGCTCACCGACAGGGGGCGAGCAAAGATATGGCTACACCTTC
.,TRBJ1-2,TRBV10-3,few,CAISLEQGRGYTF,TGTGCCATCAGCTTAGAACAGGGTAGGGGCTACACCTTC
.,TRBJ1-6,TRBV11-2,.,CASSPEVGSPLHF,TGTGCCAGCAGCCCCGAGGTTGGTTCACCCCTCCACTTT
.,TRBJ2-1,TRBV7-9,.,CASSLGGNPYNEQFF,TGTGCCAGCAGCTTAGGGGGGAACCCCTACAATGAGCAGTTCTTC
.,TRBJ1-1,TRBV29-1,few,CSVFVFGYGAFF,TGCAGCGTTTTTGTTTTTGGCTATGGGGCTTTCTTT
.,TRBJ2-7,TRBV18,.,CASSPGDGPYEQYF,TGTGCCAGCTCACCAGGGGACGGACCCTACGAGCAGTACTTC
.,TRBJ1-1,TRBV18,few,CASSPGEGYTEAFF,TGTGCCAGCTCACCCGGGGAGGGCTACACTGAAGCTTTCTTT
TRBD1,TRBJ1-1,TRBV6-5,.,CASSNPGGTEAFF,TGTGCCAGCAGTAATCCAGGGGGCACTGAAGCTTTCTTT
TRBD1,TRBJ1-5,TRBV6-6,.,CASSLTGQSNQPQHF,TGTGCCAGCAGCCTAACGGGACAGAGCAATCAGCCCCAGCATTTT
.,TRBJ2-5,TRBV14,few,CASSHGETQYF,TGTGCCAGCAGCCACGGAGAGACCCAGTACTTC
TRBD1,TRBJ1-1,TRBV11-2,.,CASSRTGDHTEAFF,TGTGCCAGCAGCCGTACAGGGGACCATACTGAAGCTTTCTTT
TRBD1,TRBJ2-7,TRBV6-1,.,CASMGNRGFYEQYF,TGTGCCAGCATGGGGAACAGGGGTTTCTACGAGCAGTACTTC
TRBD2,TRBJ2-1,TRBV11-3,.,CASSLRGGAYNEQFF,TGTGCCAGCAGCTTACGCGGGGGGGCCTACAATGAGCAGTTCTTC
.,TRBJ1-1,TRBV19,.,CASSPQHAEAFF,TGTGCCAGTAGTCCCCAGCACGCTGAAGCTTTCTTT
TRBD1,TRBJ2-7,TRBV6-1,few,CASWIGTAYEQYF,TGTGCCAGCTGGATTGGGACAGCCTACGAGCAGTACTTC
.,TRBJ1-4,TRBV18,.,CASSHSGTEKLFF,TGTGCCAGCTCACATTCCGGGACTGAAAAACTGTTTTTT
.,TRBJ2-2,TRBV2,.,CASRMQGTGELFF,TGTGCCAGCAGAATGCAGGGTACCGGGGAGCTGTTTTTT
.,TRBJ1-1,TRBV7-9,few,CASTLTGRNTEAFF,TGTGCCAGCACCCTGACCGGTCGGAACACTGAAGCTTTCTTT
TRBD2,TRBJ2-7,TRBV7-8,.,CASSSAGPLEQYF,TGTGCCAGCAGCTCAGCGGGACCTCTCGAGCAGTACTTC
TRBD2,TRBJ2-7,TRBV5-1,few,CASSQKVREAAYEQYF,TGCGCCAGCAGTCAAAAAGTTCGGGAGGCGGCGTACGAGCAGTACTTC
.,TRBJ1-1,TRBV23-1,few,CASIPPGPRAFF,TGCGCCAGCATCCCCCCGGGGCCGAGGGCTTTCTTT
.,TRBJ2-5,TRBV11-2,few,CASSTNYFQETQYF,TGTGCCAGCAGCACCAACTACTTCCAAGAGACCCAGTACTTC
.,TRBJ1-1,TRBV11-2,.,CASSLGGKAFF,TGTGCCAGCAGCTTGGGGGGGAAAGCTTTCTTT
TRBD1,TRBJ2-6,TRBV18,.,CASSRDSLSGANVLTF,TGTGCCAGCTCCCGGGACAGTCTCTCTGGGGCCAACGTCCTGACTTTC
.,TRBJ2-5,TRBV5-1,.,CASSLAGVETQYF,TGCGCCAGCAGCTTGGCCGGTGTGGAGACCCAGTACTTC
TRBD1,TRBJ2-7,TRBV6-1,few,CASSEVLTGSSYEQYF,TGTGCCAGCAGTGAAGTTTTGACAGGGTCGTCCTACGAGCAGTACTTC
TRBD2,TRBJ2-3,TRBV6-5,.,CASSRKAGADTQYF,TGTGCCAGCAGTCGGAAAGCGGGGGCAGATACGCAGTATTTT
TRBD1,TRBJ1-5,TRBV30,.,CAWSDRPGGENQPQHF,TGTGCCTGGAGTGACAGGCCAGGGGGCGAGAATCAGCCCCAGCATTTT
.,TRBJ2-1,TRBV7-9,.,CASSQDGEQFF,TGTGCCAGCAGCCAAGATGGAGAGCAGTTCTTC
TRBD1,TRBJ1-6,TRBV27,.,CASSRGQGNNSPLHF,TGTGCCAGCAGTCGGGGACAGGGGAATAATTCACCCCTCCACTTT
TRBD1,TRBJ2-7,TRBV7-9,few,CASSFSDRGSYEQYF,TGTGCCAGCAGCTTCTCGGACAGGGGATCCTACGAGCAGTACTTC
.,TRBJ2-2,TRBV7-9,few,CASIEAGSGGELFF,TGTGCCAGCATCGAGGCCGGGTCGGGCGGGGAGCTGTTTTTT
.,TRBJ2-5,TRBV7-2,.,CASSLQVVQYF,TGTGCCAGCAGCTTACAGGTGGTCCAGTACTTC